Sequencing of this TCR beta chain was carried out in a study of resident and recirculating memory T cells in vitiligo. Study-level points and caveats: Clonality differed among vitiligo lesions, with no unique dominant clone. TCR sequences were not conserved across biopsy sites or patients.

Stable patients also lacked confetti depigmentation, a sign of active vitiligo. Profiled with immunoSEQ multiplex PCR; TCRdb holds only in-frame clones, not every one. The sample includes tens of thousands of clones, about 91% of them seen just once. About this clone itself: Its target is unknown.

Sequencing input: blood. The sequence came from a male donor with vitiligo.

As DNA, the CDR3 is TGTGCCAGCAGGGACAGCTCCAGGGCAGATACGCAGTATTTT. It translates to CASRDSSRADTQYF. V and J are TRBV6-6 and TRBJ2-3; perhaps TRBD1 as D (6 bases). V was clipped by 6 bases and J by 4 bases, with 14 bases between them. Germline loops: CDR1 MNHNY, CDR2 SVGAGI (reference sequence). CDR3 size: 14 residues.